One and the same sample provided the 30 T cell receptor beta chains below, sequenced in a study of post-analysis software for immune sequencing data (dated by TCRdb to the mid-2010s). Points the paper makes about the study in general: Several TRBV segments, including TRBV5-6, TRBV5-1 and TRBV20-1, were significantly more frequent in patients than controls.

The library was made by PCR. Data came from an Illumina HiSeq 2500. Unique molecular identifiers were incorporated into TCR beta cDNA libraries to reduce PCR and sequencing biases. TCRdb reran the public reads through fastp at Q25 and MiXCR, keeping productive beta chains. Records with the same CDR3 protein are collapsed into one entry carrying the most frequent genes and DNA. The sample data list about 570,000 distinct CDR3 sequences, and around 36% of these were observed just once. The ten biggest clones cover 4.5% to 7.5% of the sample. No antigen has been identified for these receptors. The sequencing sample was made of blood. The source of these receptors is a girl younger than 18 with multiple sclerosis.

V and J are TRBV6-5 and TRBJ2-3; unclear D gene. Germline CDR1 reads MNHEY; CDR2 reads SVGAGI. The CDR3 has 11 residues. V was clipped by 8 bases and J by 5 bases, with 8 bases between them. Here the CDR3 reads CASQDGDTQYF. The CDR3 DNA sequence: TGTGCCAGCCAAGACGGAGATACGCAGTATTTT.

This clonotype occurred a few times. The J gene is TRBJ1-5, the V gene TRBV2; no clear D. The CDR3 is 14 residues long. CDR1 and CDR2 (germline): SNHLY, FYNNEI. Trimming shortened V by 7 bases and J by 3 bases, and 13 bases separated the two germline ends. CDR3 region: CASTPQSVNQPQHF. The DNA for the CDR3 is TGTGCCAGCACCCCTCAGTCCGTCAATCAGCCCCAGCATTTT.

This chain links TRBV7-2 with TRBJ1-5; tentative D call: TRBD1 (6 bases). Germline CDR1 and CDR2: SGHTA and FQGNSA. V was cut by 5 bases and J by 9 bases, with 17 bases left in between. This CDR3 has 14 residues. CDR3 sequence: CASSTGALQRPQHF. CDR3 coding DNA: TGTGCCAGCAGCACGGGGGCCCTACAGAGGCCCCAGCATTTT. The whole variable domain, remainder taken from reference TRBV7-2 and TRBJ1-5, is GAGVSQSPSNKVTEKGKDVELRCDPISGHTALYWYRQSLGQGLEFLIYFQGNSAPDKSGLPSDRFSAERTGGSVSTLTIQRTQQEDSAVYLCASSTGALQRPQHFGDGTRLSIL.

J is TRBJ2-7 and V is TRBV11-1; no clear D gene. There are 15 residues in the CDR3. The germline V and J ends were trimmed by 0 bases and 4 bases, with 13 bases remaining between them. Per the germline V gene, CDR1 is SGHAT and CDR2 is FQDESV (reference sequence). CDR3 nucleotide sequence: TGTGCCAGCAGCTTAGCTGGTCCTGCCAAATACGAGCAGTACTTC. Encoded protein: CASSLAGPAKYEQYF.

About this clonotype itself: The junction shows a germline mismatch at one end, possibly a read error. Here the CDR3 reads CSARGQGRETQYF. CDR3 coding DNA: TGCAGTGCCAGAGGGCAGGGGAGGGAGACCCAGTACTTC. This chain uses TRBV20-1 with TRBJ2-5; the D gene could be TRBD1 or TRBD2 (6 bases each). In germline, CDR1 is DFQATT, CDR2 SNEGSKA (reference sequence). This CDR3 contains 13 residues.

V and J are TRBV20-1 and TRBJ2-7, with 9 bases lining up with TRBD1. Germline lookup yields CDR1 DFQATT and CDR2 SNEGSKA (reference sequence). CDR3 size: 15 residues. J was trimmed by 2 bases and V by 6 bases; bases with no gene match: 11. The CDR3 coding sequence is TGCAGTGCCCTTCCGGGACAGGGTCCCACCTACGAGCAGTACTTC. This sequence encodes CSALPGQGPTYEQYF.

This clonotype was found a few times. The J gene is TRBJ2-2, the V gene TRBV6-1; D call uncertain. V dropped 6 bases and J dropped 6 bases, with 14 bases sitting between them. The CDR3 covers 14 residues. The germline CDR1 and CDR2 sequences are MNHNS and SASEGT. The CDR3 region is CASRETLVAGELFF. The CDR3 region has the DNA TGTGCCAGCAGGGAGACCTTAGTAGCCGGGGAGCTGTTTTTT.

The rearrangement uses TRBV20-1 and TRBJ1-2, with 10 bases lining up with TRBD1. Losses at the gene ends were 5 bases for V and 7 bases for J; bases not matched to a gene: 13. This CDR3 has 15 amino acids. Per the germline V gene, CDR1 is DFQATT and CDR2 is SNEGSKA (reference sequence). CDR3 coding DNA: TGCAGTGCTCCTCGACCCGGGACAGGGGACGGTGGCTACACCTTC. Translation gives CSAPRPGTGDGGYTF.

The rearrangement uses TRBV7-2 and TRBJ2-5; perhaps TRBD1 as D (7 bases). The CDR3 spans 14 residues. Germline CDR1 reads SGHTA; CDR2 reads FQGNSA. Trimming removed 3 bases from V and 4 bases from J, with 12 bases in between. The CDR3 coding sequence is TGTGCCAGCAGCTTTCAGGGGGGTAGAGAGACCCAGTACTTC. Encoded protein: CASSFQGGRETQYF.

The genes are TRBV6-6 and TRBJ2-3; D gene uncertain. This CDR3 contains 16 residues. V dropped 1 base and J dropped 0 bases, with 11 bases sitting between them. Germline V gene sequence: CDR1 MNHNY, CDR2 SVGAGI (reference sequence). The CDR3 protein is CASSYWSTPSTDTQYF. The CDR3 region has the DNA TGTGCCAGCAGTTACTGGTCAACCCCTAGCACAGATACGCAGTATTTT.

This clonotype was counted ten times or more. This rearrangement joins TRBV20-1 to TRBJ2-5, with no clear D. Germline V gene sequence: CDR1 DFQATT, CDR2 SNEGSKA (reference sequence). This CDR3 region has 14 residues. Trimming pared 1 base from V and 5 bases from J, leaving 14 bases between. The CDR3: CSARGGRFFETQYF. As DNA, the CDR3 is TGCAGTGCTAGAGGAGGTAGATTCTTCGAGACCCAGTACTTC.

The chain recombines TRBV5-4 with TRBJ2-4; D assignment may be TRBD1 or TRBD2 (6 bases each). Matching the DNA end better, TRBJ2-5 makes the J call doubtful. The length of the CDR3 is 13 residues. CDR1 SGHNT and CDR2 YYREEE come from the germline V gene (reference sequence). As DNA, the CDR3 is TGTGCCCTCTCTGAGGGGGGCCGGGAGACCCAGTACTTC. Its translation is CALSEGGRETQYF.

The V and J genes are TRBV3-1 and TRBJ2-1; 8 nucleotides line up with TRBD1. The CDR3 consists of 16 residues. The germline V gene encodes CDR1 LGHDT and CDR2 YNNKEL (reference sequence). J was trimmed by 5 bases and V by 5 bases; bases with no gene match: 11. The CDR3 here is CASSSRTGLTDNEQFF. In DNA, the CDR3 is TGTGCCAGCAGCTCCCGGACAGGGCTTACGGACAATGAGCAGTTCTTC.

The gene calls are TRBV6-1 and TRBJ2-5; TRBD2 might be the D (7 bases). The germline gives CDR1 MNHNS, CDR2 SASEGT. V was pared by 6 bases and J by 5 bases, with 16 bases between. The CDR3 is made up of 14 amino acids. The DNA for the CDR3 is TGTGCCAGCAGGAAGCGCGGGGGCGATGAGACCCAGTACTTC. This sequence encodes CASRKRGGDETQYF.

Only a few counts were recorded for this clonotype. CDR3 DNA: TGTGCCAGCAGGGGACAGGGAGGGAATGGCTACACCTTC. Amino acid sequence: CASRGQGGNGYTF. The chain is built from TRBV12-3 or TRBV12-4 and TRBJ1-2, with 9 bases fitting TRBD1. After removal of 6 bases from V and 6 bases from J, the junction contained 5 bases not matched to a gene. The CDR3 runs 13 residues.

In regard to this clonotype: One end of the junction varies from germline; a read error may be responsible. This chain connects TRBV5-1 to TRBJ2-6; no reliable D call. The CDR3 contains 15 residues. The germline V gene has CDR1 SGHRS and CDR2 YFSETQ. CDR3 nucleotide sequence: TGCGCCAGCAGGTTGGATGGCTCTGGGGCCAACGTCCTGACTTTC. It specifies CASRLDGSGANVLTF.

The sample holds a few counts of this clonotype. The rearrangement uses TRBV7-2 and TRBJ2-7; 10 bases fit TRBD1. The germline V gene has CDR1 SGHTA and CDR2 FQGNSA. The CDR3 consists of 14 residues. After removal of 8 bases from V and 7 bases from J, the junction contained 11 bases not matched to a gene. The CDR3 loop is CASGQDRGSREQYF. In nucleotides, the CDR3 is TGTGCCAGCGGACAGGACAGGGGGTCTAGGGAGCAGTACTTC.

V is TRBV12-3 or TRBV12-4 and J is TRBJ1-2; a weak D match, TRBD1 (5 bases). The CDR3 totals 17 residues. V was shortened by 3 bases and J by 4 bases, with 21 bases between the two germline ends. The CDR3 reads CASSFIGGSQDVYGYTF. The CDR3 DNA reads TGTGCCAGCAGTTTTATTGGGGGGAGCCAAGACGTCTATGGCTACACCTTC.

The table lists this clonotype with a few counts. The chain recombines TRBV11-2 with TRBJ2-5, with a tentative D call TRBD2 (6 bases). CDR1 is SGHAT and CDR2 is FQNNGV in the germline V gene. V shed 5 bases and J shed 5 bases, with 24 bases lying between them. CDR3 length equals 17 residues. In DNA form, the CDR3 reads TGTGCCAGCAGCCCTCAGCCCATAGCGGCAACTGGGGAGACCCAGTACTTC. Translation: CASSPQPIAATGETQYF.

V gene TRBV14 combines with J gene TRBJ1-6; tentatively, D is TRBD1 (6 bases). This CDR3 spans 16 amino acids. V was clipped by 4 bases and J by 2 bases, with 12 bases between them. Germline assignment: CDR1 SGHDN and CDR2 FVKESK. CDR3 amino acids: CASSRNRDAYNSPLHF. Here the CDR3 DNA reads TGTGCCAGCAGCCGTAACAGGGACGCCTATAATTCACCCCTCCACTTT.

In this sample, this clonotype turned up a few times. The gene calls are TRBV12-3 or TRBV12-4 and TRBJ1-1, with 9 nucleotides matching TRBD1. After removal of 5 bases from V and 4 bases from J, the junction contained 5 bases not matched to a gene. This CDR3 contains 14 residues. DNA for the CDR3: TGTGCCAGCAGTCTCATGACAGGGGGCACTGAAGCTTTCTTT. This gives the protein CASSLMTGGTEAFF.

This chain connects TRBV25-1 to TRBJ2-3; D not certain. CDR1 and CDR2 from the germline V gene are MGHDK and SYGVNS. CDR3 length equals 14 residues. V lost 5 bases and J lost 5, with 14 bases in between. CDR3 sequence reads: CASSLLDGIDTQYF. In DNA form, the CDR3 reads TGTGCCAGCAGTCTTTTGGACGGAATAGATACGCAGTATTTT.

The genes are TRBV28 and TRBJ2-7; 7 positions match TRBD1. From germline, CDR1 is MDHEN and CDR2 SYDVKM. The J segment lost 3 bases and the V segment lost 6 bases, leaving 11 bases of the junction unmatched. CDR3 length equals 15 residues. This chain's CDR3 is CASSSLRGQLYEQYF. CDR3 sequence (DNA): TGTGCCAGCAGCTCTCTCCGGGGACAGCTCTACGAGCAGTACTTC.

This clonotype was seen only a few times. The chain couples TRBV5-1 to TRBJ2-1; 8 positions match TRBD1. The CDR3 is made up of 13 amino acids. Looked up from germline, CDR1 is SGHRS and CDR2 is YFSETQ. V dropped 2 bases and J dropped 6; count of bases not matched to a gene: 1. The CDR3 nucleotides are TGCGCCAGCAGCTTACAGGGGGGCAATGAGCAGTTCTTC. Its protein product is CASSLQGGNEQFF.

The chain couples TRBV5-1 to TRBJ2-3; the D gene is possibly TRBD1 (5 bases). Germline CDR1 and CDR2: SGHRS and YFSETQ. This CDR3 has 14 residues. V lost 6 bases and J 3 bases, leaving 14 bases between the germline ends. The CDR3 DNA reads TGCGCCAGCACCGAACCCCCAGGGACAGATACGCAGTATTTT. This gives the protein CASTEPPGTDTQYF.

In its sample, this clonotype was seen once. The CDR3 region is CASSGKNTEAFF. Written as DNA, the CDR3 is TGTGCCAGCAGTGGGAAGAACACTGAAGCTTTCTTT. The chain recombines TRBV6-1 with TRBJ1-1; D is unresolved. Germline CDR1 reads MNHNS; CDR2 reads SASEGT. The CDR3 length is 12 residues. V dropped 4 bases and J dropped 1 base, with 4 bases sitting between them.

The rearrangement joins TRBV18 to TRBJ2-3; 7 bases fit TRBD1. The CDR3 totals 13 residues. CDR1 is KGHSH, CDR2 LQKENI, per germline. V dropped 4 bases and J dropped 5; count of bases not matched to a gene: 3. CDR3 residues: CASSLDREDTQYF. CDR3 nucleotide sequence: TGTGCCAGCTCACTCGACAGGGAAGATACGCAGTATTTT.

This clonotype was seen a few times. DNA of the CDR3: TGCATTCCTCAGGGGGTGGGGCAAGAGACCCAGTACTTC. Translated, it gives CIPQGVGQETQYF. The J gene is TRBJ2-5, the V gene TRBV29-1; 7 bases agree with TRBD1. Germline V gene data show CDR1 as SQVTM and CDR2 as ANQGSEA. CDR3 size: 13 residues. Full variable domain (rest looked up from reference TRBV29-1 and TRBJ2-5): SAVISQKPSRDICQRGTSLTIQCQVDSQVTMMFWYRQQPGQSLTLIATANQGSEATYESGFVIDKFPISRPNLTFSTLTVSNMSPEDSSIYLCIPQGVGQETQYFGPGTRLLVL.

The V and J genes are TRBV2 and TRBJ1-4; D is ambiguous. Per germline, CDR1 SNHLY and CDR2 FYNNEI. V lost 6 bases to trimming and J lost 6 bases, with 14 bases between them. This CDR3 is 14 amino acids long. Here the CDR3 reads CASRKELDDEKLFF. In DNA form, the CDR3 reads TGTGCCAGCAGAAAGGAACTCGATGATGAAAAACTGTTTTTT.

This clonotype was found many times. The rearrangement links TRBV5-1 to TRBJ2-4; 12 bases are a match to TRBD1. The CDR3 loop spans 14 amino acids. CDR1 is SGHRS, CDR2 YFSETQ, per germline. The junction had 3 bases not matched to a gene; V was cut back by 4 bases and J by 7 bases. The CDR3 nucleotides are TGCGCCAGCAGCCCGGGACAGGGGGCGAACATTCAGTACTTC. Translating gives CASSPGQGANIQYF.